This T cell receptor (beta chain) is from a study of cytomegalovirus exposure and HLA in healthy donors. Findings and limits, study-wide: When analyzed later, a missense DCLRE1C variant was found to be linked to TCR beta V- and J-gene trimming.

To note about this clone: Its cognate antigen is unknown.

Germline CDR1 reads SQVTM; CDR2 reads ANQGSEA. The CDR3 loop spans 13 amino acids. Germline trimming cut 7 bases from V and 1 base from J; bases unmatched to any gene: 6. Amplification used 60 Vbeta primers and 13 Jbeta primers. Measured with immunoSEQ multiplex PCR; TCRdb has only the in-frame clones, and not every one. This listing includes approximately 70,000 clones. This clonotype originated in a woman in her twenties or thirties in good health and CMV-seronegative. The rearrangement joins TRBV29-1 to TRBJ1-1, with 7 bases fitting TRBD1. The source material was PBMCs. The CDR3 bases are TGCAGCGGAACAGGGGCATGGAACACTGAAGCTTTCTTT. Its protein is CSGTGAWNTEAFF. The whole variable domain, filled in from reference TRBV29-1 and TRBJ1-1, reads SAVISQKPSRDICQRGTSLTIQCQVDSQVTMMFWYRQQPGQSLTLIATANQGSEATYESGFVIDKFPISRPNLTFSTLTVSNMSPEDSSIYLCSGTGAWNTEAFFGQGTRLTVV.